The present T cell receptor (beta chain) was sequenced within a study of T-cell reconstitution after alpha-beta-depleted transplantation in children. There are 14 residues in the CDR3. CDR1 and CDR2 (germline): SQVTM, ANQGSEA. V was trimmed by 2 bases and J by 0 bases, leaving 10 bases between them. This clonotype came up many times. No antigen is known for it. During its preparation, the TCRbeta library received unique molecular identifiers. One entry per CDR3 protein results from TCRdb running MiXCR on the PCR reads. The sample has 200,000 to 250,000 distinct CDR3 sequences; about 25% are singletons. General study results and limits: T cells produced anew were the main source of T-cell counts and diversity one year after transplant.

Material: PBMCs, obtained before TCRalphabeta/CD19-depleted stem cell transplant. The rearrangement uses TRBV29-1 and TRBJ1-2; D remains ambiguous. The TCR comes from a girl aged 2 to 9 with Fanconi anemia, due to receive a stem cell transplant. The CDR3 DNA is TGCAGCGTTGAAACCCAGGAGGCTAACTATGGCTACACCTTC. Translated: CSVETQEANYGYTF. The entire variable domain, with the rest obtained from reference TRBV29-1 and TRBJ1-2, is as follows: SAVISQKPSRDICQRGTSLTIQCQVDSQVTMMFWYRQQPGQSLTLIATANQGSEATYESGFVIDKFPISRPNLTFSTLTVSNMSPEDSSIYLCSVETQEANYGYTFGSGTRLTVV.